The 24 T cell receptor beta chains listed next were all sequenced from one sample in a study of shared clonotypes between healthy human individuals. The protocol was immunoSEQ multiplex PCR, while the TCRdb copy is restricted to in-frame clones and leaves out a portion. The table includes 2 million to 2.5 million clones, around 96% detected once. Only CD45RO-negative cells positively selected for CCR7 counted as naive CD8 cells, so terminally differentiated effector memory CD45RA+ cells were excluded. What was sequenced was naive CD8+ T cells sorted from blood. Receptors originate from a man between 18 and 29 years old in good health.

The chain recombines TRBV2 with TRBJ1-1, with D unclear. The length of the CDR3 is 13 residues. Trimming removed 7 bases at V and 2 bases at J, with 11 bases between. CDR1 SNHLY and CDR2 FYNNEI come from the germline V gene. The CDR3 DNA follows: TGTGCCAGCAAGGACCCCGGAAACACTGAAGCTTTCTTT. This gives the protein CASKDPGNTEAFF.

The CDR3 sequence is CASRRGQGEDYGYTF. CDR3 nucleotides: TGCGCCAGCAGACGGGGACAGGGAGAAGACTATGGCTACACCTTC. The V gene is TRBV5-1, the J gene TRBJ1-2, with 9 bases that match TRBD1. The CDR3 totals 15 residues. From germline, CDR1 is SGHRS and CDR2 YFSETQ. The V gene end was trimmed by 5 bases and the J gene end by 3 bases; junction bases not matched to a gene: 8. Together with reference TRBV5-1 and TRBJ1-2, the CDR3 gives the full variable domain: KAGVTQTPRYLIKTRGQQVTLSCSPISGHRSVSWYQQTPGQGLQFLFEYFSETQRNKGNFPGRFSGRQFSNSRSEMNVSTLELGDSALYLCASRRGQGEDYGYTFGSGTRLTVV.

The rearrangement joins TRBV29-1 to TRBJ2-5, with D tentatively TRBD1 (6 bases). The CDR3 loop spans 13 amino acids. Germline V CDR1 and CDR2: SQVTM, ANQGSEA. V was cut by 6 bases and J by 7 bases, with 18 bases left in between. CDR3 DNA sequence: TGCAGCGTCCAGACACAGGGAAGGGTGACCCAGTACTTC. It yields the protein CSVQTQGRVTQYF.

This clone has only one observation. This CDR3 reads CASSLAPDTYEQYF. CDR3 nucleotides: TGTGCCAGCAGCTTAGCCCCGGACACCTACGAGCAGTACTTC. The rearrangement uses TRBV7-9 and TRBJ2-7; a weak D match, TRBD1 (5 bases). The length of the CDR3 is 14 residues. The germline CDR1 and CDR2 sequences are SEHNR and FQNEAQ (reference sequence). The germline V and J ends were trimmed by 0 bases and 2 bases, with 8 bases remaining between them.

This clone is a singleton in its sample. The chain is built from TRBV30 and TRBJ2-7, with 8 positions matching TRBD2. This CDR3 comprises 13 residues. CDR1 GTSNPN and CDR2 SVGIG come from the germline V gene (reference sequence). The trim removed 6 bases at V and 5 bases at J, leaving 9 bases unmatched. DNA for the CDR3: TGTGCCTGCGCGCGGGGGGCTTCTGACGAGCAGTACTTC. Translation gives CACARGASDEQYF.

The rearrangement uses TRBV12-5 and TRBJ1-2, with a possible D match to TRBD1 (5 bases). Trimming cost V 0 bases and J 6 bases, with 11 bases left between them. The CDR3 covers 14 residues. From germline, CDR1 is LGHNT and CDR2 FRNRAP. CDR3 DNA sequence: TGTGCTAGTGGTTTGGTGGTAGGGGTGAATGGCTACACCTTC. Translating it yields CASGLVVGVNGYTF.

This rearrangement joins TRBV5-4 to TRBJ2-7; a weak D match, TRBD2 (6 bases). Trimming pared 5 bases from V and 6 bases from J, leaving 12 bases between. This CDR3 comprises 12 residues. CDR1 and CDR2 (germline): SGHNT, YYREEE (reference sequence). The CDR3 region is CASSPDGGEQYF. The CDR3 DNA sequence: TGTGCCAGCAGTCCGGACGGGGGCGAGCAGTACTTC.

The rearrangement uses TRBV2 and TRBJ1-5; the D is unclear. The CDR3 is made up of 15 amino acids. The germline CDR1 and CDR2 sequences are SNHLY and FYNNEI. V lost 2 bases and J lost 5, with 13 bases in between. CDR3 protein: CASSESVPEDQPQHF. DNA of the CDR3: TGTGCCAGCAGTGAATCTGTCCCAGAGGATCAGCCCCAGCATTTT.

The chain couples TRBV9 to TRBJ2-7; 10 positions agree with TRBD2. The germline CDR1 and CDR2 sequences are SGDLS and YYNGEE. The junction had 6 bases not matched to a gene; V was cut back by 3 bases and J by 6 bases. The CDR3 contains 14 residues. The CDR3 reads CASSELAGRAEQYF. The CDR3 nucleotides read TGTGCCAGCAGCGAACTAGCGGGAAGGGCCGAGCAGTACTTC.

Points on this clone: In the same sample, other DNA sequences code for this CDR3. The chain couples TRBV4-1 to TRBJ2-7, with 7 bases aligning to TRBD1. The CDR3 is 14 residues long. The germline V gene has CDR1 MGHRA and CDR2 YSYEKL. Trimming cost V 1 base and J 2 bases; bases outside gene matches: 2. Here the CDR3 reads CASSQVGQAYEQYF. The CDR3 DNA sequence: TGCGCCAGCAGCCAAGTTGGACAGGCCTACGAGCAGTACTTC.

The J gene is TRBJ1-5, the V gene TRBV19, with TRBD1 as a possible D gene (5 bases). The germline V gene encodes CDR1 LNHDA and CDR2 SQIVND (reference sequence). The CDR3 is 14 residues long. Trimming removed 0 bases at V and 4 bases at J, with 7 bases between. The CDR3: CASSIDWGNQPQHF. The CDR3 nucleotides read TGTGCCAGTAGTATAGATTGGGGGAATCAGCCCCAGCATTTT.

The chain employs TRBV20-1 and TRBJ2-2; no reliable D call. Deletions cut 6 bases from V and 8 bases from J, with 10 bases between. CDR1 DFQATT and CDR2 SNEGSKA come from the germline V gene (reference sequence). This CDR3 has 11 residues. This CDR3 reads CSAPLSGELFF. In DNA form, the CDR3 reads TGCAGTGCCCCTCTGTCAGGGGAGCTGTTTTTT.

The V gene is TRBV6-1, the J gene TRBJ2-1, with 9 nucleotides matching TRBD1. From germline, CDR1 is MNHNS and CDR2 SASEGT. V was pared by 4 bases and J by 7 bases, with 8 bases of the junction left unmatched. The CDR3 is 15 residues long. CDR3 region: CASSGRDRVWNEQFF. The CDR3 nucleotides are TGTGCCAGCAGTGGCCGGGACAGGGTGTGGAATGAGCAGTTCTTC.

The genes are TRBV4-1 and TRBJ1-6, with D unresolved. Looked up from germline, CDR1 is MGHRA and CDR2 is YSYEKL. Trimming stripped 3 bases from V and 7 bases from J, with 10 bases between. This CDR3 is built from 14 residues. CDR3 loop: CASSHPGENSPLHF. CDR3 sequence (DNA): TGCGCCAGCAGCCACCCCGGGGAGAATTCACCCCTCCACTTT.

This clone has only one observation. The chain couples TRBV27 to TRBJ2-1; 9 bases agree with TRBD2. This CDR3 is 13 amino acids long. The ends lost 8 bases at V and 8 bases at J; junction bases unmatched: 7. Germline loops: CDR1 MNHEY, CDR2 SMNVEV (reference sequence). The chain's CDR3 is CASGLAGRDEQFF. As DNA, the CDR3 is TGTGCCAGCGGGCTAGCGGGAAGGGATGAGCAGTTCTTC.

On this clone itself: This same CDR3 is encoded by further DNA sequences in the sample. The V and J genes are TRBV9 and TRBJ2-5; D may be TRBD1 (6 bases). Germline-derived CDR1 and CDR2 are SGDLS and YYNGEE. The V end was cut by 2 bases, the J end by 2 bases, with 10 bases between. This CDR3 spans 14 amino acids. The CDR3 DNA follows: TGTGCCAGCAGCGTGGCAGGGGCGCAAGAGACCCAGTACTTC. Protein product: CASSVAGAQETQYF.

This chain uses TRBV9 with TRBJ1-6, with a possible D match to TRBD1 (6 bases). The CDR3 is made up of 14 amino acids. The V gene lost 0 bases and the J gene lost 10 bases, with 11 bases spanning the gap. The germline V gene encodes CDR1 SGDLS and CDR2 YYNGEE. The CDR3 nucleotides read TGTGCCAGCAGCGTAGAGGGGGAGGGGTCACCCCTCCACTTT. Amino acid sequence: CASSVEGEGSPLHF.

This clone was observed once. The chain recombines TRBV5-6 with TRBJ2-7, with D uncertain. CDR3 length equals 11 residues. Trimming pared 6 bases from V and 3 bases from J, leaving 7 bases between. From germline, CDR1 is SGHDT and CDR2 YYEEEE. The CDR3 loop is CASTDLYEQYF. The CDR3 DNA sequence: TGTGCCAGCACGGACCTCTACGAGCAGTACTTC.

This sequence joins TRBV18 and TRBJ1-6, with TRBD1 matching 9 bases. The CDR3 loop spans 16 amino acids. CDR1 is KGHSH, CDR2 LQKENI, per germline. J was trimmed by 9 bases and V by 1 base; bases with no gene match: 7. Here the CDR3 DNA reads TGTGCCAGCTCACCACGTCCCGGGACAGGGTTTTCACCCCTCCACTTT. It translates to CASSPRPGTGFSPLHF.

The chain joins TRBV5-1 to TRBJ2-1, with TRBD2 identical over 13 bases. There are 17 residues in the CDR3. V lost 4 bases to trimming and J lost 5 bases; unmatched junction nucleotides: 9. Germline CDR1 and CDR2: SGHRS and YFSETQ. For the CDR3, the DNA is TGCGCCAGCAGCGGTACTAGCGGGAGGGCCGCTAACAATGAGCAGTTCTTC. Translation gives CASSGTSGRAANNEQFF.

V and J are TRBV10-2 and TRBJ2-1; D is undetermined. Germline assignment: CDR1 WSHSY and CDR2 SAAADI. The CDR3 loop spans 11 amino acids. Between the trimmed V and J ends, which lost 3 bases and 13 bases, there was a span of 10 bases. CDR3 loop: CASSDQARQFF. Written as DNA, the CDR3 is TGCGCCAGCAGTGACCAGGCGCGACAGTTCTTC.

V usage is TRBV15 and J usage is TRBJ2-4; TRBD1 matches at 11 bases. Trimming removed 6 bases from V and 5 bases from J; junction bases left unmatched: 3. The CDR3 has 14 residues. CDR1 and CDR2 from the germline V gene are LNHNV and YYDKDF (reference sequence). This chain's CDR3 is CATRGQGVENIQYF. CDR3 DNA sequence: TGTGCCACCAGGGGACAGGGGGTAGAAAACATTCAGTACTTC.

The chain employs TRBV30 and TRBJ1-5, with D uncertain. The CDR3 is 12 residues long. V lost 2 bases and J lost 6, with 8 bases in between. Germline V CDR1 and CDR2: GTSNPN, SVGIG (reference sequence). CDR3 sequence: CAWSSDGQPQHF. The DNA of the CDR3 is TGTGCCTGGAGTTCCGACGGTCAGCCCCAGCATTTT. Full variable domain (outside the CDR3, taken from reference TRBV30 and TRBJ1-5): SQTIHQWPATLVQPVGSPLSLECTVEGTSNPNLYWYRQAAGRGLQLLFYSVGIGQISSEVPQNLSASRPQDRQFILSSKKLLLSDSGFYLCAWSSDGQPQHFGDGTRLSIL.

The V gene is TRBV6-5, the J gene TRBJ2-3, with unresolved D. The V end was cut by 2 bases, the J end by 6 bases, with 18 bases between. The V gene's germline CDR1 is MNHEY and CDR2 SVGAGI. The CDR3 spans 16 residues. The CDR3 protein is CASSYGSSDGLDTQYF. The CDR3 coding sequence is TGTGCCAGCAGTTACGGGTCCAGCGACGGGCTGGATACGCAGTATTTT.